This T cell receptor (beta chain) was identified during a study of T-cell memory formation after mild COVID-19. Study as a whole: The two donors had largely donor-specific TCR clusters. Findings of the study overall: Whereas later expanders leaned CD4+, clones contracting day 15 to 85 showed a balanced CD4/CD8 makeup. The pre-infection memory compartment contained some responding clones, suggesting cross-reactive memory joined.

The authors produced TCR alpha and TCR beta cDNA libraries with sample barcodes and UMIs by 5'RACE using constant-segment primers. Each CDR3 protein is one row after TCRdb ran MiXCR on the 5' RACE reads. The table has 180,000 or so distinct CDR3 sequences, 11% seen once. This clonotype showed up just a few times. Antigen: not known. The CDR3 is 15 residues long. Germline lookup yields CDR1 MNHEY and CDR2 SVGAGI. The V end lost 8 bases, the J end lost 0 bases, and 13 bases lay between the germline ends. Specimen: PBMCs or a T cell subset sorted from them (not recorded which). This rearrangement joins TRBV6-5 to TRBJ1-4; D is unclear. The TCR sequence derives from a man aged 18 to 35 who had mild COVID-19 (a few samples of this study predate the infection). Cell type and time point are not known. The CDR3 loop reads CASQPLGATNEKLFF. The CDR3 bases are TGTGCCAGCCAGCCCCTAGGAGCAACTAATGAAAAACTGTTTTTT.